This T cell receptor beta chain was documented in a study of vaccination and CD4 T cells after COVID-19. Looking at the study overall: Nasal swab PCR showed SARS-CoV-2 in convalescent patients, several with mild and one with severe disease. Two Hispanic individuals were among six male and four female convalescent patients. Study observations and caveats: A comparatively limited set of convalescent patients was examined, with no early post-infection timepoints.

The Oncomine TCR Beta short-read assay was applied to DNA of cultured CD4+ T cells. Researchers extracted genomic DNA from CD4+ T cells that had been cultured. Via MiXCR, TCRdb re-called the PCR reads, giving one row per CDR3 protein. This sample yields 20,000 to 30,000 distinct CDR3 sequences, of which around 62% are seen a single time; 7.8% belongs to the top ten. Note on this clonotype: Its antigen is not known.

The treatment here: roughly ten-day PBMC culture with coronavirus spike peptide pools or control peptides (ViraFEST assay). This CDR3 region has 11 residues. Deletions cut 3 bases from V and 10 bases from J, with 7 bases between. Material for sequencing was CD4+ T cells from blood, cultured in vitro. This TCR came from a human donor who had recovered from COVID-19. The chain is built from TRBV12-3 or TRBV12-4 and TRBJ2-1; D unresolved. CDR3 bases: TGTGCCAGCAGTTTCGGGCGGGAGCAGTTCTTC. It encodes CASSFGREQFF.